The clone carrying this T cell receptor (beta chain) was counted only a few times. The sample is drawn from a study of control samples from healthy donors and cancer patients. There are 15 residues in the CDR3. Per germline, CDR1 LNHDA and CDR2 SQIVND (reference sequence). J lost 1 base, V lost 8 bases, and 2 bases had no gene match. Clones were read by immunoSEQ multiplex PCR, and TCRdb kept only the in-frame ones, dropping some. The data show under 450,000 clones, approximately 90% seen once. The clonotype comes from a man aged 40-55 years with head and neck cancer. The sample taken for sequencing was PBMCs. This chain joins TRBV19 and TRBJ1-6; the match to TRBD1 covers 10 bases. The CDR3 DNA follows: TGTGCCAGTCGGGACAGGGGATCCTATAATTCACCCCTCCACTTT. This sequence encodes CASRDRGSYNSPLHF.